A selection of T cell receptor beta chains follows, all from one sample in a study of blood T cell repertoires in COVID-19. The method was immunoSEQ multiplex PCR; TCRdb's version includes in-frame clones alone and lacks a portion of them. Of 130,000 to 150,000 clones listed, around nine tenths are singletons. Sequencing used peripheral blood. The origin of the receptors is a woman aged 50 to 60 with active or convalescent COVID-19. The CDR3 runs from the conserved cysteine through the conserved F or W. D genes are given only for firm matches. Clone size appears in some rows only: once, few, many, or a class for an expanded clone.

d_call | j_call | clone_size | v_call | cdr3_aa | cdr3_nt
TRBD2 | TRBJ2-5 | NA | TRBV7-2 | CASIFGLAGGNGETQYF | TGTGCCAGCATCTTTGGACTAGCGGGAGGAAATGGAGAGACCCAGTACTTC
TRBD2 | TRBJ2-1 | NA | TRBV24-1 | CATSTTATSGYNEQFF | TGTGCCACCAGTACGACGGCGACTAGCGGTTACAATGAGCAGTTCTTC
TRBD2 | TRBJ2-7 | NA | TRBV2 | CASTGTSGSISYEQYF | TGTGCCAGCACCGGGACTAGCGGGAGTATCTCCTACGAGCAGTACTTC
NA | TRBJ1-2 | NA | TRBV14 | CASSQGQVFSYGYTF | TGTGCCAGCAGCCAAGGACAGGTTTTCTCTTATGGCTACACCTTC
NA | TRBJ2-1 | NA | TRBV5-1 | CASSLGGTSSYNEQFF | TGCGCCAGCAGCTTGGGTGGGACAAGTTCCTACAATGAGCAGTTCTTC
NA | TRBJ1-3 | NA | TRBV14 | CASSFYGGRSGNTIYF | TGTGCCAGCAGCTTTTACGGCGGGCGCTCTGGAAACACCATATATTTT
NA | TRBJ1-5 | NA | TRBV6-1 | CASSEVQVPQHF | TGTGCCAGCAGTGAAGTTCAGGTACCCCAGCATTTT
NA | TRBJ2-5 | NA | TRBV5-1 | CASSLAADGSGTQYF | TGCGCCAGCAGCTTAGCGGCCGACGGTTCGGGGACCCAGTACTTC
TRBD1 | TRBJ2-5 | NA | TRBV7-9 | CASTLDREASETQYF | TGTGCCAGCACCCTGGACAGGGAGGCGTCGGAGACCCAGTACTTC
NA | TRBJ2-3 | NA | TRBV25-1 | CASSEGLLSRPDTQYF | TGTGCCAGCAGCGAAGGACTACTAAGTCGGCCAGATACGCAGTATTTT
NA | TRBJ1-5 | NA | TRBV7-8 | CASSGQLNQPQHF | TGTGCCAGCAGTGGACAACTCAATCAGCCCCAGCATTTT
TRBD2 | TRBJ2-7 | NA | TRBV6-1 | CASSARLAGGQYEQYF | TGTGCCAGCAGTGCACGACTAGCGGGGGGGCAGTACGAGCAGTACTTC
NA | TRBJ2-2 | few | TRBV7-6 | CASSLGGPTGELFF | TGTGCCAGCAGCTTAGGGGGGCCGACCGGGGAGCTGTTTTTT
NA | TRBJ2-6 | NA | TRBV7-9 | CASQTPSNSGANVLTF | TGTGCCAGCCAGACACCTTCGAACTCTGGGGCCAACGTCCTGACTTTC
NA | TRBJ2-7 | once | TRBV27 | CASSLSGLRLYEQYF | TGTGCCAGCAGTTTATCCGGACTGAGACTATACGAGCAGTACTTC
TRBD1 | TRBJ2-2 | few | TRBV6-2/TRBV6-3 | CASSPSTGQIYTGELFF | TGTGCCAGCAGTCCGAGTACGGGACAGATTTACACCGGGGAGCTGTTTTTT
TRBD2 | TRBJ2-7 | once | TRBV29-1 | CSVGAGDGYEQYF | TGCAGCGTTGGAGCGGGAGATGGTTACGAGCAGTACTTC
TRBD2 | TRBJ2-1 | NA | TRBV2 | CASSEEGGSKGNEQFF | TGTGCCAGCAGTGAAGAGGGCGGGAGCAAGGGGAATGAGCAGTTCTTC
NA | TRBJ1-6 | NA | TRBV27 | CASSYTGSSPLHF | TGTGCCAGCAGTTATACAGGGAGCTCACCCCTCCACTTT
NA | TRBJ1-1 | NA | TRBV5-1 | CASSRQPNTEAFF | TGCGCCAGCAGCCGACAGCCAAACACTGAAGCTTTCTTT
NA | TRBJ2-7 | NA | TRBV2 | CASSEGSGAYEQYF | TGTGCCAGCAGCGAGGGTAGCGGAGCATACGAGCAGTACTTC
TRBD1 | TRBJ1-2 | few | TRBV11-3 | CASSSNTGGGYTF | TGTGCCAGCAGCTCAAACACAGGGGGCGGCTACACCTTC
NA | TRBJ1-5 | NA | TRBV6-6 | CASSHGGGPTVSAYSNQPQHF | TGTGCCAGCAGCCACGGCGGGGGGCCTACGGTTTCCGCCTATAGCAATCAGCCCCAGCATTTT
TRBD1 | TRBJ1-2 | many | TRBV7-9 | CASSKGQGSYGYTF | TGTGCCAGCAGTAAAGGACAGGGTAGTTATGGCTACACCTTC
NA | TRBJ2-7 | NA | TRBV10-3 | CAIVAESPTDEQYF | TGTGCCATCGTAGCGGAAAGTCCTACGGACGAGCAGTACTTC
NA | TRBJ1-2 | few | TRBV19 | CASRQRTRSYGYTF | TGTGCCAGTAGACAAAGGACACGAAGCTATGGCTACACCTTC
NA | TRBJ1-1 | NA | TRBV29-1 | CSAHLGVEAFF | TGCAGCGCCCATCTCGGGGTCGAAGCTTTCTTT
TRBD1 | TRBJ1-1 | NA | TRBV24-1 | CATSDLRTGSNTEAFF | TGTGCCACCAGTGATCTTAGGACAGGTTCTAACACTGAAGCTTTCTTT
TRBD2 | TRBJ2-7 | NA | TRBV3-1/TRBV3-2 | CASSPPLAGGRGNYEQYF | TGTGCCAGCAGCCCTCCCCTAGCGGGGGGCCGGGGCAACTACGAGCAGTACTTC
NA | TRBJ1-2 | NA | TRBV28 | CASSATVSGYTF | TGTGCCAGCAGTGCTACTGTAAGTGGCTACACCTTC
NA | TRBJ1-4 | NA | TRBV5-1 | CASRESPLGGLFF | TGCGCCAGCAGAGAATCCCCCTTAGGAGGACTGTTTTTT
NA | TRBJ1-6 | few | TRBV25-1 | CASKSYSPLHF | TGTGCCAGCAAGAGTTATTCACCCCTCCACTTT
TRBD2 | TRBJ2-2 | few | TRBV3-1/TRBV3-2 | CASRDTSGKDTGELFF | TGTGCCAGCAGGGACACTAGCGGGAAGGATACCGGGGAGCTGTTTTTT
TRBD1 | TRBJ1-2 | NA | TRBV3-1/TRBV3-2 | CASSQGTGRNYGYTF | TGTGCCAGCAGCCAAGGGACAGGGAGAAACTATGGCTACACCTTC
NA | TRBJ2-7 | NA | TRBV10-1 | CASSEAGLWKQYF | TGCGCCAGCAGTGAGGCAGGGTTGTGGAAGCAGTACTTC